This T cell receptor (beta chain) was retrieved from a study of beta chain features in type 1 diabetes. In the study overall: Patients and healthy donors were similar in age, gender and cell yields.

Overall study results and limits: Unsettled here was the matter of whether HLA type influences TCRB rearrangement. Type 1 diabetes patients showed a moderate but significant shortening of TCRB CDR3s in all four CD4+ subsets.

The CDR3 runs 16 residues. This clone has a handful of counts. The antigen remains undetermined. All of the isolated RNA was reverse transcribed, so expressed TCRB transcripts were sequenced. Here immunoSEQ multiplex PCR was the method, and the copy in TCRdb shows in-frame clones only, minus some. The sample comprises fewer than 350,000 clones, 15% of which are singletons, and roughly 0.015% rests with the top ten. Purity exceeding 95% was reached by all sorted populations. Sequencing input: naive CD4+ T cells from blood. J is TRBJ2-1 and V is TRBV21-1; the D segment call TRBD2 is taken from the table without a DNA check. TRBV21-1 corresponds to a pseudogene. The receptor was isolated from a man between 18 and 35 years old with type 1 diabetes. This CDR3 reads CASSKTSGGEGNEQFF. The CDR3 nucleotides are TGTGCCAGCAGCAAGACTAGCGGGGGTGAAGGCAATGAGCAGTTCTTC.